A single sample is the source of the 3 T cell receptor beta chains below, sequenced in a study of CD8+ T cells in alopecia areata (dated by TCRdb to 2016 to 2018). To prepare the library, the immunoSEQ multiplex PCR assay was applied. To provide template for TCR sequencing, every sample had RNA extracted and reverse transcribed into cDNA. Imported from immuneACCESS, the table was reduced by TCRdb to in-frame sequences with V and J called. These copies leave out some clones; in studies compared against another copy, an unresolved V gene accounts for under half, and the cause of the remainder is not known. In all, the sample holds 110,000 or so clones, and 50% to 65% of those were seen once. The top ten clones comprise 3% to 4% of the sample. This specimen's time point label, interpreted: about 25 weeks on oral tofacitinib. Reading the label with the study, this specimen's treatment or condition is: oral pan-JAK inhibitor, 5-10 mg twice daily.

The sample here was CD4+ T cells sorted from blood, taken at week 24, from a patient treated with tofacitinib. Receptors originate from a human donor with alopecia areata.

This clone occurred a few times. V gene TRBV30 combines with J gene TRBJ2-7; D may correspond to TRBD1 or TRBD2 (5 bases each). V lost 0 bases to trimming and J lost 0 bases, with 9 bases between them. The CDR3 loop spans 14 amino acids. Germline CDR1 and CDR2: GTSNPN and SVGIG (reference sequence). CDR3 nucleotide sequence: TGTGCCTGGAGTGTAGAGGGGAGCTCCTACGAGCAGTACTTC. The encoded protein is CAWSVEGSSYEQYF.

The gene calls are TRBV2 and TRBJ1-4; maybe TRBD1 (6 bases). This CDR3 has 14 residues. V lost 6 bases, J lost 7 bases, and 15 bases lay in between. Germline CDR1 reads SNHLY; CDR2 reads FYNNEI. The CDR3 loop reads CASSARGAVEKLFF. For the CDR3, the DNA is TGTGCCAGCAGCGCTCGGGGGGCAGTTGAAAAACTGTTTTTT.

The chain couples TRBV5-1 to TRBJ1-1; D is unclear. In germline, CDR1 is SGHRS, CDR2 YFSETQ. V was clipped by 2 bases and J by 1 base, with 6 bases between them. This CDR3 has 13 amino acids. The CDR3 loop reads CASSFGPNTEAFF. The DNA of the CDR3 is TGCGCCAGCAGCTTTGGGCCGAACACTGAAGCTTTCTTT.